This TCR beta chain was identified during a study of CD8+CD57+ T cells in acquired aplastic anemia. Study overall: On average, sorted CD4+ and CD8+ cells gave roughly 2.9 ug of DNA. Healthy-donor CD4+ cells averaged around 10 million reads.

The template used for profiling TCR beta VDJ and CDR3 was genomic DNA. MiXCR was run by TCRdb on the reads, yielding one entry per CDR3 protein. The sample has around 150,000 distinct CDR3 sequences, around 45% seen once. V lost 5 bases and J lost 1; bases outside the gene matches: 4. In germline, CDR1 is MNHNS, CDR2 SASEGT. CDR3 size: 14 residues. The sample was sorted CD4+, CD8+, or CD8+CD57+ T cells (not recorded which) from PBMCs. The clonotype originates from a human donor in good health. V gene TRBV6-1 combines with J gene TRBJ2-7, with 8 nucleotides matching TRBD1. In nucleotides, the CDR3 is TGTGCCAGCAGTCTCCGGGACAGGTCCTACGAGCAGTACTTC. Translated, it gives CASSLRDRSYEQYF.